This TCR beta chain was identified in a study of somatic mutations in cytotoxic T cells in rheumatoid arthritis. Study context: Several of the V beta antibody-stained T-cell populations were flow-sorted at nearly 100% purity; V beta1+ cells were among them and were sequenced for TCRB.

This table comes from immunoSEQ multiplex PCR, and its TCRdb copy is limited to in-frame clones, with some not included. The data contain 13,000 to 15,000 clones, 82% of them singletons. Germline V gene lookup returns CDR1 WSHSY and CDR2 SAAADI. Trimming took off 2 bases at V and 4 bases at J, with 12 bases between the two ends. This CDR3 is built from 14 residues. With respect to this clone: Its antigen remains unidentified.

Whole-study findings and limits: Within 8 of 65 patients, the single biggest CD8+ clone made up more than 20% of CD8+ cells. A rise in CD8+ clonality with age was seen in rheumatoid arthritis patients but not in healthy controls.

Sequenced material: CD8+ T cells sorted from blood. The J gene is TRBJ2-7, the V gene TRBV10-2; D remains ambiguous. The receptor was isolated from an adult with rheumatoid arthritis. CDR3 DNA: TGCGCCAGCAGTGAGGTTAGTCCTCGGTACGAGCAGTACTTC. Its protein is CASSEVSPRYEQYF.